This TCR beta chain is drawn from a study of graft-versus-host responses after intestinal transplantation. The germline V and J ends were trimmed by 6 bases and 8 bases, with 20 bases remaining between them. The germline V gene encodes CDR1 MDHEN and CDR2 SYDVKM. The CDR3 covers 14 residues. This clone is classed as large (0.1 to 1%). Its antigen is not known. Generated by immunoSEQ multiplex PCR, the TCRdb table keeps only in-frame clones and is missing some. Of tens of thousands of clones listed, about four fifths were seen once; the top ten hold 15% to 20%. The origin of this receptor is a human donor who received an intestinal transplant. Material: unstimulated CD8+ T cells sorted from spleen or lymph node cells, obtained before intestinal transplant. The J gene is TRBJ2-7, the V gene TRBV28, with TRBD2 as a possible D gene (6 bases). The CDR3: CASSHLPRGIQQYF. DNA of the CDR3: TGTGCCAGCAGCCATCTCCCACGGGGGATCCAGCAGTACTTC.